Below, one T cell receptor (beta chain) is given with its context. Its antigen remains unidentified. The data stem from a study of PD-1 blockade in classical Hodgkin lymphoma. Study information: Intravenous delivery of nivolumab at 3 mg/kg to patients occurred every 2 weeks.

The germline CDR1 and CDR2 sequences are MNHNY and SVGAGI (reference sequence). With V trimmed by 2 bases and J by 7 bases, 7 bases remained unmatched. CDR3 size: 14 residues. The data were produced by immunoSEQ multiplex PCR, yet TCRdb's version contains in-frame clones alone and is incomplete. The sample lists around 16,000 clones, around four fifths occurring once. Relapse after autologous stem cell transplantation occurred in every patient, and brentuximab vedotin exposure varied. Study outcomes and limitations: Only CD4+ TCR diversity, not CD8+, had risen significantly by C4D1. The study reported lower baseline TCR diversity in newly diagnosed patients than in healthy donors.

The TCR comes from a human donor with classical Hodgkin lymphoma. This chain uses TRBV6-6 with TRBJ2-7; 8 bases agree with TRBD1. Sequencing was performed on peripheral blood mononuclear cells (PBMCs), taken before the second cycle of nivolumab. The CDR3 DNA sequence: TGTGCCAGCAGTTACGACAGGGGCGCAGGGGAGCAGTACTTC. Its protein product is CASSYDRGAGEQYF.